This TCR beta chain was observed in a study of T-cell reconstitution after alpha-beta-depleted transplantation in children. Preparing the TCRbeta library involved the use of unique molecular identifiers. TCRdb re-called the PCR reads with MiXCR, one entry per CDR3 protein. The sample carries almost 500,000 distinct CDR3 sequences, more than 9% recorded once. The sample holds a few counts of this clonotype. Germline loops: CDR1 DFQATT, CDR2 SNEGSKA (reference sequence). This CDR3 comprises 13 residues. Losses at the gene ends were 6 bases for V and 2 bases for J; bases not matched to a gene: 4. The source of this sequence is a child aged 2-15 years with inherited bone marrow failure, due to receive a stem cell transplant. The material sequenced was PBMCs, taken before TCRalphabeta/CD19-depleted stem cell transplant. The J gene is TRBJ2-3, the V gene TRBV20-1, with 8 nucleotides matching TRBD2. CDR3 nucleotides: TGCAGTGCGGCGGGAGGTCTCACAGATACGCAGTATTTT. Translated: CSAAGGLTDTQYF.